The 12 T cell receptor beta chains below were found in one sample sequenced in a study of T cell responses to AZD1222 COVID-19 vaccine. Assay: immunoSEQ multiplex PCR; the TCRdb copy retains only in-frame clones and omits some. Here the sample spans 95,000 to 150,000 clones, about 88% being singletons. Material: peripheral blood, obtained on day 0 of AZD1222 vaccination. The receptors here all came from an adult in good health.

This chain joins TRBV30 and TRBJ1-2; D is uncertain. Per germline, CDR1 GTSNPN and CDR2 SVGIG (reference sequence). The germline V and J ends were trimmed by 1 base and 0 bases, with 12 bases remaining between them. The CDR3 extends over 15 amino acids. DNA for the CDR3: TGTGCCTGGAGTGCCCCGGGCGGGGCTAACTATGGCTACACCTTC. Amino acid sequence: CAWSAPGGANYGYTF.

The chain has TRBV10-1 and TRBJ2-1; TRBD2 aligns across 10 bases. Germline values: CDR1 WNHNN, CDR2 SYGVQD (reference sequence). The trim removed 2 bases at V and 6 bases at J, leaving 10 bases unmatched. The CDR3 runs to 17 residues. CDR3 nucleotides: TGCGCCAGCAGTGAGCACCTTCTAGCGGGAGTACGCAATGAGCAGTTCTTC. Its translation: CASSEHLLAGVRNEQFF.

The chain is built from TRBV1 and TRBJ2-7; the DNA was not compared with TRBD1, the D call given in the table. TRBV1 is described as a pseudogene. The CDR3 sequence is 13 residues long. CDR3 nucleotides: TGCACCAGCAGCCCCGCAGGGGGCGGTGAGCAGTACTTC. It yields the protein CTSSPAGGGEQYF.

The CDR3 here is CASSSGSNTQYF. The CDR3, as DNA: TGTGCCAGCAGTTCGGGGTCGAATACGCAGTATTTT. The chain joins TRBV6-5 to TRBJ2-3, with D possibly TRBD2 on 5 matching bases. V dropped 4 bases and J dropped 7 bases, with 9 bases sitting between them. This CDR3 contains 12 residues. CDR1 and CDR2 (germline): MNHEY, SVGAGI.

This clone was detected a few times. The V and J genes are TRBV19 and TRBJ1-1; D perhaps matches TRBD1 (6 bases). The CDR3 runs 15 residues. From germline, CDR1 is LNHDA and CDR2 SQIVND (reference sequence). With 5 bases removed from V and 1 base from J, the gap between germline ends came to 14 bases. The CDR3 sequence is CASSVTGFSNTEAFF. CDR3 coding DNA: TGTGCCAGTAGTGTTACAGGGTTTTCGAACACTGAAGCTTTCTTT.

This clone came up once. The gene calls are TRBV28 and TRBJ2-5; D call uncertain. This CDR3 contains 13 residues. V was shortened by 8 bases and J by 1 base, with 11 bases between the two germline ends. The germline V gene has CDR1 MDHEN and CDR2 SYDVKM. Written as DNA, the CDR3 is TGTGCCAGCCTCGTGCGGCCCCAAGAGACCCAGTACTTC. Translated, it gives CASLVRPQETQYF.

This clone was observed a single time. The gene calls are TRBV19 and TRBJ1-4; TRBD1 agrees at 7 bases. The CDR3 loop spans 17 amino acids. Germline CDR1 and CDR2: LNHDA and SQIVND (reference sequence). V was clipped by 4 bases and J by 5 bases; unmatched bases: 13. The CDR3 DNA sequence: TGTGCCAGTAGTACTCACCACTCGACAGGGTTGAATGAAAAACTGTTTTTT. Translated: CASSTHHSTGLNEKLFF.

The rearrangement links TRBV24-1 to TRBJ2-7; 7 bases agree with TRBD1. There are 16 residues in the CDR3. The junction had 10 bases not matched to a gene; V was cut back by 4 bases and J by 2 bases. CDR1 KGHDR and CDR2 SFDVKD come from the germline V gene. CDR3 sequence reads: CATSDHGQDDPYEQYF. DNA for the CDR3: TGTGCCACCAGTGACCATGGACAGGACGACCCCTACGAGCAGTACTTC.

This clone was recorded only once. The V call is TRBV5-5, the J call TRBJ1-1, with a weak D call TRBD1 (5 bases). Germline lookup yields CDR1 SGHKS and CDR2 YYEKEE (reference sequence). V was clipped by 2 bases and J by 4 bases, with 9 bases between them. The CDR3 contains 13 residues. CDR3 sequence (DNA): TGTGCCAGCAGCTTTACTGGGGGCACTGAAGCTTTCTTT. Residues: CASSFTGGTEAFF.

This chain connects TRBV9 to TRBJ2-1; D gene uncertain. The V and J ends lost 0 bases and 9 bases respectively, with 7 bases between them. This CDR3 has 12 residues. CDR1 and CDR2 from the germline V gene are SGDLS and YYNGEE. The CDR3: CASSVGWREQFF. The CDR3 DNA reads as TGTGCCAGCAGCGTAGGATGGCGTGAGCAGTTCTTC.

This clone was found a few times. The V call is TRBV9, the J call TRBJ2-7; 8 nucleotides agree with TRBD2. CDR1 is SGDLS and CDR2 is YYNGEE in the germline V gene. J gave up 2 bases and V 1 base, and 8 bases lay outside the gene matches. This CDR3 is built from 16 residues. This CDR3 is CASSVSSSGGPYEQYF. The CDR3 DNA sequence: TGTGCCAGCAGCGTAAGTTCCTCGGGGGGGCCCTACGAGCAGTACTTC.

This chain links TRBV2 with TRBJ1-1, with no clear D. Trimming stripped 4 bases from V and 0 bases from J, with 6 bases between. Per the germline V gene, CDR1 is SNHLY and CDR2 is FYNNEI. The CDR3 loop spans 13 amino acids. CDR3 loop: CASSGEVNTEAFF. Written as DNA, the CDR3 is TGTGCCAGCAGTGGAGAAGTGAACACTGAAGCTTTCTTT.